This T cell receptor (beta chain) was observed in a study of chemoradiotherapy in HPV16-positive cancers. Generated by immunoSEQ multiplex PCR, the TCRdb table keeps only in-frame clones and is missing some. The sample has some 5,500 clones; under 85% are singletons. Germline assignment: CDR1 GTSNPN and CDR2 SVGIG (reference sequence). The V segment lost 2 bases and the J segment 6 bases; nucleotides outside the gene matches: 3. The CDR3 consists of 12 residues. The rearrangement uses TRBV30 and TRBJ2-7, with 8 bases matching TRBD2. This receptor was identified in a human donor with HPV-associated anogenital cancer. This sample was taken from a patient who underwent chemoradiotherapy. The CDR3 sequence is CAWSTGGSEQYF. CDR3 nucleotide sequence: TGTGCCTGGAGTACGGGGGGGTCCGAGCAGTACTTC.